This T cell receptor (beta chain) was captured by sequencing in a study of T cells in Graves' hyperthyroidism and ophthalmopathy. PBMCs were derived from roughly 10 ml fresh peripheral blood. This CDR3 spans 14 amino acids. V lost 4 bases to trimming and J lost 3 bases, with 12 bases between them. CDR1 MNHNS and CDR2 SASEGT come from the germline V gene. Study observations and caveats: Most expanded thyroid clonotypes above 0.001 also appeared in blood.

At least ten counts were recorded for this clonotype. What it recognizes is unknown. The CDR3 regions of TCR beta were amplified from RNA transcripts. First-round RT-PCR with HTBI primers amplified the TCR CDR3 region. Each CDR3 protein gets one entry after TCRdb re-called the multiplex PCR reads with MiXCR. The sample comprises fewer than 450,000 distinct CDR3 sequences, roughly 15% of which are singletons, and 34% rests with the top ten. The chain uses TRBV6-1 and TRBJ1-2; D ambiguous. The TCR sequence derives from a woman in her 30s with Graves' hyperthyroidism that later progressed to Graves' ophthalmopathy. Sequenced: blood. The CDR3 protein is CASSATYPDYGYTF. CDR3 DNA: TGTGCCAGCAGTGCGACGTACCCGGACTATGGCTACACCTTC.